The T cell receptor beta chain described here comes from a study of blood T cell repertoires in COVID-19. In the study overall: T cells, B-cell-depleted T cells, or PBMCs supplied cDNA or gDNA.

This CDR3 spans 14 amino acids. V shed 5 bases, J shed 6 bases, and the junction held 8 bases outside the gene matches. Germline CDR1 and CDR2: SEHNR and FQNEAQ (reference sequence). Grouping used clinical history reported by participants in a survey and questionnaire. Per the authors' pipeline: From reference gene primer amplification, estimates of nucleated cell counts were derived. Profiling relied on immunoSEQ multiplex PCR, and the TCRdb table lists in-frame clones only, not all of them. D and trimming were read from the DNA, whereas the V and J calls and clone size are those reported in that table. The table records approximately 280,000 clones, 85% of them present only once. This clone was detected only a few times.

This TCR came from a woman aged 50 to 65 who had recovered from COVID-19. V usage is TRBV7-9 and J usage is TRBJ1-1; 8 bases match TRBD1. The sample was PBMCs or T cells enriched from blood (not recorded which). The CDR3 protein is CASSEDRGISEAFF. The DNA of the CDR3 is TGTGCCAGCAGCGAAGACAGGGGAATTTCTGAAGCTTTCTTT. The variable domain in full, completed from reference TRBV7-9 and TRBJ1-1, reads DTGVSQNPRHKITKRGQNVTFRCDPISEHNRLYWYRQTLGQGPEFLTYFQNEAQLEKSRLLSDRFSAERPKGSFSTLEIQRTEQGDSAMYLCASSEDRGISEAFFGQGTRLTVV.